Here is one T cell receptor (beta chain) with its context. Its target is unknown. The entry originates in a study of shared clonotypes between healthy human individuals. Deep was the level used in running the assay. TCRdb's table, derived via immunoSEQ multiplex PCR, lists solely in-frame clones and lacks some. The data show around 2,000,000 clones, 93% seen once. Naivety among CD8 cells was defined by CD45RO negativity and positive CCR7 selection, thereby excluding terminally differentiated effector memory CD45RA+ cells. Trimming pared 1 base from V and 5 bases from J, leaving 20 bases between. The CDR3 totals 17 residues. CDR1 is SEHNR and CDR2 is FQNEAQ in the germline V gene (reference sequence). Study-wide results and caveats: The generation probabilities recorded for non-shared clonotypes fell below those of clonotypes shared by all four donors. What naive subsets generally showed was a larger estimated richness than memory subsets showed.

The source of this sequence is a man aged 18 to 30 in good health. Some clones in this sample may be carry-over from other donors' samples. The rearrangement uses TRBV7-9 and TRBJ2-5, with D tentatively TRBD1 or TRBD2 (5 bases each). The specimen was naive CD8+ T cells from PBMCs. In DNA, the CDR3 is TGTGCCAGCAGCTTAGTTAGTTCCAGGGAGCTGCGGGAGACCCAGTACTTC. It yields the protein CASSLVSSRELRETQYF.